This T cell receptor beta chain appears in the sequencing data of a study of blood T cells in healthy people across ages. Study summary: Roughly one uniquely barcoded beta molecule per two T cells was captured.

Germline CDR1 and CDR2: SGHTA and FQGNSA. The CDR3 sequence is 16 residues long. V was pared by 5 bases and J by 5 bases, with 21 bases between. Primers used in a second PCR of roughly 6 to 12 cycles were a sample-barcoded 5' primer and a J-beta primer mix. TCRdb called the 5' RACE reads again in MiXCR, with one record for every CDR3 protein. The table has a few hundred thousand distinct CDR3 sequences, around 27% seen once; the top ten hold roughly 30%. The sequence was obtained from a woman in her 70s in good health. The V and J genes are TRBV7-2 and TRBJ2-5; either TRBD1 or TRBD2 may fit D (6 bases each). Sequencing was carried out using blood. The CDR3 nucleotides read TGTGCCAGCAGCCTACAACCCCCGGGGGCGGGTGAGACCCAGTACTTC. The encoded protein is CASSLQPPGAGETQYF.